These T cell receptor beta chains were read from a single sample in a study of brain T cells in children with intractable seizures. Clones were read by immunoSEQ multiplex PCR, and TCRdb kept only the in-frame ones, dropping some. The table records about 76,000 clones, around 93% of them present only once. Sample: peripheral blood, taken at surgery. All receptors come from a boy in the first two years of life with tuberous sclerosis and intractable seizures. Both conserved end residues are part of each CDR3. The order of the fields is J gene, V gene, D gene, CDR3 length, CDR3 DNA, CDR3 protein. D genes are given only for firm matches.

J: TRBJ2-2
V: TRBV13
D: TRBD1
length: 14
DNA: TGTGCCAGCAGCTTAGAGGGGGCGCGCGGGGAGCTGTTTTTT
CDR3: CASSLEGARGELFF

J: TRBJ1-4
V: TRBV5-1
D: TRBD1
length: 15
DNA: TGCGCCAGCAGCCCAGGGGGGTCAACTAATGAAAAACTGTTTTTT
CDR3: CASSPGGSTNEKLFF

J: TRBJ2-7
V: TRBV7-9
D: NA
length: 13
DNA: TGTGCCAGCAGCTTAGCGGGGATTTACGAGCAGTACTTC
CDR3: CASSLAGIYEQYF

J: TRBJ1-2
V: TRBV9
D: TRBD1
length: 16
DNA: TGTGCCAGCAGCGTGGGGCAGGGGGAAGACTACTATGGCTACACCTTC
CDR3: CASSVGQGEDYYGYTF

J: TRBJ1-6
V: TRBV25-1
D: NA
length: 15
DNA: TGTGCCAGCACTGAGGACAGCTCCTATAATTCACCCCTCCACTTT
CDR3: CASTEDSSYNSPLHF

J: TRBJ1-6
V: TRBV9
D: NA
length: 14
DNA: TGTGCCAGCAGCGTGACAACAGCGCTTTCACCCCTCCACTTT
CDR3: CASSVTTALSPLHF

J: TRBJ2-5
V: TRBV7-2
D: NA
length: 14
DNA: TGTGCCAGCAGCTTACCGTTGGATTTGGAGACCCAGTACTTC
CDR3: CASSLPLDLETQYF

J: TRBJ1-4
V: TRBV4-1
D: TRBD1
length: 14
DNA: TGCGCCAGCAGCCAGGGACAGATAAATGAAAAACTGTTTTTT
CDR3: CASSQGQINEKLFF

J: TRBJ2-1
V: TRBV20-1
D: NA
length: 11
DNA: TGCAGTGCTAGAGTAGTACCCGAGCAGTTCTTC
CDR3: CSARVVPEQFF

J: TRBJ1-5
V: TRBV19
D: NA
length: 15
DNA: TGTGCCAGTAGTACACACAGGGAAACGGGTCAGCCCCAGCATTTT
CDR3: CASSTHRETGQPQHF

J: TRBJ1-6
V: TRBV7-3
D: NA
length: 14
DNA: TGTGCCAGCAGCTTATCCGGGGAGAATTCACCCCTCCACTTT
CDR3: CASSLSGENSPLHF

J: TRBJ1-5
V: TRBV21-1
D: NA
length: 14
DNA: TGTGCCAGCGCCCTAGACAAGGGCAATCAGCCCCAGCATTTT
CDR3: CASALDKGNQPQHF

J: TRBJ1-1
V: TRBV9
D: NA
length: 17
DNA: TGTGCCAGCAGCCCAGGGCGGGACGGGTGGCTGAACACTGAAGCTTTCTTT
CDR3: CASSPGRDGWLNTEAFF

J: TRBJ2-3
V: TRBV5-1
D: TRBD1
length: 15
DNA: TGCGCCAGCAGCTTGATGACAGGGGGTACAGATACGCAGTATTTT
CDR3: CASSLMTGGTDTQYF

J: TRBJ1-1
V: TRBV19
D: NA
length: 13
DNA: TGTGCCAGTAGTATAAACTCGAACACTGAAGCTTTCTTT
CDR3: CASSINSNTEAFF

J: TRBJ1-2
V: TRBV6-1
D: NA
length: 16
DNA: TGTGCCAGCAGTGAAGAGGCAGCACCCACTAACTATGGCTACACCTTC
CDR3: CASSEEAAPTNYGYTF

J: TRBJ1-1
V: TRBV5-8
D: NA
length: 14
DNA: TGTGCCAGCAGCTTGGACGTAGCCAACACTGAAGCTTTCTTT
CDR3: CASSLDVANTEAFF